One T cell receptor beta chain is described in this entry. The CDR3 has 12 amino acids. CDR1 is KGHSH and CDR2 is LQKENI in the germline V gene. V shed 3 bases and J shed 7 bases, with 9 bases lying between them. In the source study's methods: The authors estimated nucleated cell counts from reference gene primer amplification. Using immunoSEQ multiplex PCR, the repertoire was profiled, and TCRdb retains in-frame clones only, with some absent. The V and J calls and clone size are taken from that table; D and trimming were inferred from the DNA. The sample has about 74,000 clones; almost 90% are singletons. This record belongs to a study of blood T cell repertoires in COVID-19. Across the study: Collection of acute and convalescent COVID-19 samples took place in the United States, Italy and Spain.

The TCR sequence derives from a woman aged 80 or over with active or convalescent COVID-19. The rearrangement uses TRBV18 and TRBJ1-1, with D unresolved. Sequencing was carried out using peripheral blood. The CDR3 is CASSPPGYEAFF. The CDR3 coding sequence is TGTGCCAGCTCACCGCCAGGTTATGAAGCTTTCTTT.